These T cell receptor beta chains were read from a single sample in a study of blood T cell repertoires in COVID-19. Clones were sequenced by immunoSEQ multiplex PCR, and TCRdb holds only the in-frame ones, with some missing. Of about 20,000 clones listed, roughly 89% were seen once; the top ten hold 6.5% to 9.5%. The sample comprised peripheral blood. These receptors were obtained from a woman aged 55-75 years with active COVID-19. Both conserved end residues are part of each CDR3. Fields, in order: clone size, J gene, V gene, D gene, CDR3 DNA, CDR3 protein. D genes are given only for firm matches. Not every row has a clone size; where given, it reads once, few, many or a size class.

-,TRBJ2-1,TRBV7-3,TRBD1,TGTGCCAGCAGCTCGACCCGTGGACAGGGCAGATACAATGAGCAGTTCTTC,CASSSTRGQGRYNEQFF
-,TRBJ2-1,TRBV3-1/TRBV3-2,TRBD2,TGTGCCAGCAGCCTAGCGGGGGAACTTCCCTACAATGAGCAGTTCTTC,CASSLAGELPYNEQFF
once,TRBJ2-7,TRBV7-2,-,TGTGCCAGCAGCTCGACGTCACGCGGCCCCTACGAGCAGTACTTC,CASSSTSRGPYEQYF
-,TRBJ2-3,TRBV5-1,TRBD2,TGCGCCAGCAGCGCAGAACTAGCGGGGGGCCGTAATACGCAGTATTTT,CASSAELAGGRNTQYF
-,TRBJ1-5,TRBV11-3,-,TGTGCCAGCAGCTTAGACATTAGTCCCCAATCGCCCCAGCATTTT,CASSLDISPQSPQHF
-,TRBJ1-1,TRBV29-1,-,TGCAGCGTTGAAGAGAGAGGCACTGAAGCTTTCTTT,CSVEERGTEAFF
-,TRBJ1-2,TRBV20-1,-,TGCAGTGCCATGTGGGGGGAACGGTACACCTTC,CSAMWGERYTF
-,TRBJ1-3,TRBV10-2,-,TGCGCCAGCAGTGAGTCGCAGGGCCTGGGAAACACCATATATTTT,CASSESQGLGNTIYF
-,TRBJ2-2,TRBV7-6,TRBD2,TGTGCCAGCAGCTTATTACGGAGCGGGGGGGACTCGGCGAACACCGGGGAGCTGTTTTTT,CASSLLRSGGDSANTGELFF
-,TRBJ2-3,TRBV7-3,-,TGTGCCAGCAGCTTAAAGCAGGGGGGAAGGGATACGCAGTATTTT,CASSLKQGGRDTQYF
-,TRBJ2-7,TRBV6-5,TRBD1,TGTGCCAGCAGTTCCGACAGGGTTGGCTACGAGCAGTACTTC,CASSSDRVGYEQYF
-,TRBJ2-7,TRBV6-1,-,TGTGCCAGCAGTGAAAATGGGGCAGGGTATCCCTACGAGCAGTACTTC,CASSENGAGYPYEQYF
-,TRBJ1-2,TRBV18,-,TGTGCCAGCTCACCCGGACGGGCGGGGTATGGCTACACCTTC,CASSPGRAGYGYTF
-,TRBJ2-1,TRBV3-1/TRBV3-2,TRBD2,TGTGCCAGCAGCCAAGATGTAAGCGGGGGGGCCCGTGAGCAGTTCTTC,CASSQDVSGGAREQFF
-,TRBJ1-3,TRBV9,-,TGTGCCAGCAGCGTAGATCAACGACAGTCAGGAAACACCATATATTTT,CASSVDQRQSGNTIYF
-,TRBJ2-5,TRBV7-3,TRBD2,TGTGCCAGCAGCTTGACTAGCACGAGGGGAGAGACCCAGTACTTC,CASSLTSTRGETQYF
-,TRBJ2-5,TRBV3-1/TRBV3-2,TRBD2,TGTGCCAGCAGCCAAGGACCTAGCGGGGCGCCTCAAGAGACCCAGTACTTC,CASSQGPSGAPQETQYF
-,TRBJ1-1,TRBV18,TRBD1,TGTGCCAGCTCACCTTTCCGGACAGGAGGGAACACTGAAGCTTTCTTT,CASSPFRTGGNTEAFF
-,TRBJ2-1,TRBV6-1,-,TGTGCCAGCAGTGAATTGATCGCGTACAATGAGCAGTTCTTC,CASSELIAYNEQFF
-,TRBJ1-1,TRBV6-6,-,TGTGCCAGCAGTTACTACACGTCGGGACAGAACACTGAAGCTTTCTTT,CASSYYTSGQNTEAFF
-,TRBJ1-1,TRBV20-1,-,TGCAGTGTCTTTATCGGAGGAGAAGCTTTCTTT,CSVFIGGEAFF
medium-sized,TRBJ2-1,TRBV7-9,TRBD1,TGTGCCAGCAGCTTAGGGACAGGGATTTACAATGAGCAGTTCTTC,CASSLGTGIYNEQFF
once,TRBJ2-5,TRBV7-8,-,TGTGCCAGCACCCTGGGGCCTCGGGAGACCCAGTACTTC,CASTLGPRETQYF
-,TRBJ2-1,TRBV28,-,TGTGCCAGCAGTTTGTCAGGCTCCGCTAATCAGCAGTTCTTC,CASSLSGSANQQFF
-,TRBJ1-1,TRBV10-1,-,TGCGCCAGCAGTGAAGGGGGAGTTGGAACTGAAGCTTTCTTT,CASSEGGVGTEAFF
-,TRBJ2-7,TRBV7-8,TRBD2,TGTGCCAGCAGCCCAGACCGACTAGCGGGGGCCTACTTC,CASSPDRLAGAYF
-,TRBJ2-7,TRBV28,TRBD1,TGTGCCAGCAGTTTAAACAGGGGGGCCCCCGAGCAGTACTTC,CASSLNRGAPEQYF
-,TRBJ1-1,TRBV6-5,-,TGTGCCAGCAGTTACTCTCGGACGGGAAACACTGAAGCTTTCTTT,CASSYSRTGNTEAFF
-,TRBJ2-3,TRBV13,TRBD2,TGTGCCAGCAGCCCGGGACTAGCGGGGGTAGAAGATACGCAGTATTTT,CASSPGLAGVEDTQYF
-,TRBJ1-1,TRBV6-5,-,TGTGCCAGCAAGCAGGGACAGAACACTGAAGCTTTCTTT,CASKQGQNTEAFF
-,TRBJ2-1,TRBV7-9,TRBD2,TGTGCCAGCAGCCCACGGGGCGGACTAGCGGCGTACAATGAGCAGTTCTTC,CASSPRGGLAAYNEQFF
-,TRBJ1-4,TRBV5-1,-,TGCGCCAGCAGCTTGGATCCGCGGAGTAATGAAAAACTGTTTTTT,CASSLDPRSNEKLFF
-,TRBJ2-3,TRBV6-4,-,TGTGCCAGCAGTGAGTCTAGCCAAGATACGCAGTATTTT,CASSESSQDTQYF
-,TRBJ1-5,TRBV10-1,-,TGCGCCAGCAGTGAATCTGGCAATCAGCCCCAGCATTTT,CASSESGNQPQHF
-,TRBJ2-7,TRBV6-5,TRBD1,TGTGCCAGCAGCTACGACAGGGCGGTATACGAGCAGTACTTC,CASSYDRAVYEQYF
-,TRBJ2-3,TRBV2,-,TGTGCCAGCAGTGAAGTGGACAAGGATACGCAGTATTTT,CASSEVDKDTQYF
-,TRBJ2-1,TRBV7-6,TRBD1,TGTGCCAGCAGCTTAATATGGACAGGGAACAATGAGCAGTTCTTC,CASSLIWTGNNEQFF
-,TRBJ1-5,TRBV7-2,TRBD1,TGTGCCAGCAGCTCGGACAGGGTGGGTCAGCCCCAGCATTTT,CASSSDRVGQPQHF
-,TRBJ1-6,TRBV9,-,TGTGCCAGCAGCGTAAGGTCCCGTGGGCAGGGAAGTTCCCTCCACTTT,CASSVRSRGQGSSLHF
-,TRBJ1-2,TRBV6-1,-,TGTGCCAGCAGTGAAGGCAGCGGAGGGGCGAATGGCTACACCTTC,CASSEGSGGANGYTF
-,TRBJ2-2,TRBV7-9,TRBD1,TGTGCCAGCAGCCACCGTGGGACAGGGATCGGGGAGCTGTTTTTT,CASSHRGTGIGELFF
-,TRBJ1-5,TRBV7-9,-,TGTGCCAGCAGCTTAGACCAGGGGCCGAATCAGCCCCAGCATTTT,CASSLDQGPNQPQHF
-,TRBJ2-1,TRBV19,TRBD2,TGTGCCAGTAGTATCAGACTAGCGGGGGGGCCTACGTACAATGAGCAGTTCTTC,CASSIRLAGGPTYNEQFF
-,TRBJ2-2,TRBV27,-,TGTGCCAGCAGTCCCTCCAGGCTCCACACCGGGGAGCTGTTTTTT,CASSPSRLHTGELFF
-,TRBJ2-2,TRBV5-1,TRBD2,TGCGCCAGCAGCTTCGGGGGGGACACCGGGGAGCTGTTTTTT,CASSFGGDTGELFF
-,TRBJ1-1,TRBV19,-,TGTGCCAGTATCAAATCGCCCCCGGGTCCGGCTTTCTTT,CASIKSPPGPAFF
-,TRBJ2-1,TRBV11-2,TRBD2,TGTGCCGGGACTAGCGGGGGGGCATCCCGCGAGCAGTTCTTC,CAGTSGGASREQFF
-,TRBJ2-1,TRBV5-1,TRBD1,TGCGCCAGCAGCTTGGCGGCAGGGGGCCCCGCTCGGCAGTTCTTC,CASSLAAGGPARQFF
-,TRBJ2-7,TRBV3-1/TRBV3-2,-,TGTGCCAGCAGCTCTCCCGGGACAAAGGACCACGAGCAGTACTTC,CASSSPGTKDHEQYF
-,TRBJ1-2,TRBV3-1/TRBV3-2,TRBD1,TGTGCCAGCAGCCATGACGGCCGGACAGGCGGCTACACCTTC,CASSHDGRTGGYTF
-,TRBJ2-3,TRBV6-2/TRBV6-3,-,TGTGCCAGCAGTTACCAGACTACAGATACGCAGTATTTT,CASSYQTTDTQYF
once,TRBJ1-1,TRBV19,TRBD1,TGTGCCAGTAGCGTGAGGACAGGGCCGAACACTGAAGCTTTCTTT,CASSVRTGPNTEAFF
-,TRBJ2-7,TRBV5-5,TRBD1,TGTGCCAGCAGCTTGACAGGGGGATCACTCTACGAGCAGTACTTC,CASSLTGGSLYEQYF
-,TRBJ2-6,TRBV11-2,-,TGTGCCAGCCAGTCGCCGTCTGGGGCCAACGTCCTGACTTTC,CASQSPSGANVLTF
-,TRBJ1-1,TRBV5-1,TRBD1,TGCGCCAGCCGACCCCCGGGACAGGAGGTCGGAGCTTTCTTT,CASRPPGQEVGAFF
-,TRBJ2-7,TRBV6-1,-,TGTGCCAGCAGTGAGTACTACGAGCAGTACTTC,CASSEYYEQYF
-,TRBJ2-7,TRBV6-1,-,TGTGCCAGCAGTGAACCTCGCGGGGGCACCTACGAGCAGTACTTC,CASSEPRGGTYEQYF